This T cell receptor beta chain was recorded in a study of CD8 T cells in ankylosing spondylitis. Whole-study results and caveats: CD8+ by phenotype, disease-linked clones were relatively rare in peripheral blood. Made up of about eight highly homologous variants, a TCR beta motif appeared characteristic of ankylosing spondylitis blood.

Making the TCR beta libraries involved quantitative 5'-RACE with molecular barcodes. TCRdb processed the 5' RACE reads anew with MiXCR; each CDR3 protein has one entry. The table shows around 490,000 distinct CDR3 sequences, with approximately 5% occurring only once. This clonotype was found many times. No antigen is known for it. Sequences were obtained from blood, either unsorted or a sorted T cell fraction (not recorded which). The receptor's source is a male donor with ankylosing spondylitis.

The CDR3 here is CASSLVQGSYTF. Here the CDR3 DNA reads TGTGCCAGCAGCTTAGTTCAGGGCAGCTACACCTTC. The V and J genes are TRBV7-2 and TRBJ1-2; possible D gene TRBD1, 5 bases. Looked up from germline, CDR1 is SGHTA and CDR2 is FQGNSA. The CDR3 extends over 12 amino acids. With 1 base removed from V and 9 bases from J, the gap between germline ends came to 9 bases.